This T cell receptor (beta chain) emerged from a study of OX40 agonist ivuxolimab in advanced cancers. CDR1 ENHRY and CDR2 SYGVKD come from the germline V gene. Trimming cost V 8 bases and J 4 bases, with 15 bases left between them. This CDR3 region has 14 residues. The assay was immunoSEQ multiplex PCR, and TCRdb's table has in-frame clones only and misses some. The sample shows 25,000 to 35,000 clones, roughly 84% of them seen only once. V usage is TRBV10-3 and J usage is TRBJ2-1, with unresolved D. The material was CD4+ or CD8+ T cells sorted from blood, obtained in a trial of the OX40 agonist ivuxolimab. The sequence was collected from an adult with an advanced solid tumor such as melanoma, head and neck, liver or kidney cancer. CDR3: CAIGPAPTYNEQFF. The CDR3, as DNA: TGTGCCATCGGGCCGGCGCCAACATACAATGAGCAGTTCTTC.